This T cell receptor beta chain is drawn from a study of T cells in Graves' hyperthyroidism and ophthalmopathy. This CDR3 region has 16 residues. The germline gives CDR1 DFQATT, CDR2 SNEGSKA (reference sequence). Trimming at V came to 6 bases and at J to 3 bases, leaving 12 bases not matched to a gene. The TCR beta CDR3 regions underwent amplification using RNA transcripts as the source. Carried out on the TCR CDR3, a first-round RT-PCR used the HTBI primer set. Via MiXCR, TCRdb re-called the multiplex PCR reads, giving one row per CDR3 protein. This repertoire shows about 400,000 distinct CDR3 sequences, 13% found once; its top ten account for 9.2%. Lactation, pregnancy, other autoimmune disease or uncontrolled infection led to exclusion of patients. This clonotype occurred many times.

The sample was blood. V and J are TRBV20-1 and TRBJ2-5; 11 bases are shared with TRBD2. This TCR came from a woman under 30 with Graves' hyperthyroidism. The CDR3 reads CSATNLLAGAEETQYF. The CDR3 coding sequence is TGCAGTGCAACTAACCTACTAGCGGGGGCCGAAGAGACCCAGTACTTC.